This record concerns one T cell receptor (beta chain) sequence. The whole isolated RNA underwent reverse transcription, so sequencing captured expressed TCRB transcripts. The method was immunoSEQ multiplex PCR; TCRdb's version includes in-frame clones alone and lacks a portion of them. The top ten hold 0.017% of the sample, which has about 400,000 clones, around 13% seen once. This record comes from a study of beta chain features in type 1 diabetes. Overall study: No patient-donor differences in age, gender, total cells or subset yield.

Sample: naive CD4+ T cells from blood. This clonotype was sampled from a man between 18 and 29 years old in good health.

The CDR3 loop is CASSTGTGWSPLHF. The DNA of the CDR3 is TGTGCCAGCAGCACCGGGACAGGGTGGTCACCCCTCCACTTT. This chain joins TRBV5-4 and TRBJ1-6; 9 bases are a match to TRBD1. The CDR3 runs to 14 residues. The J segment lost 10 bases and the V segment lost 4 bases, leaving 6 bases of the junction unmatched. CDR1 and CDR2 (germline): SGHNT, YYREEE (reference sequence).